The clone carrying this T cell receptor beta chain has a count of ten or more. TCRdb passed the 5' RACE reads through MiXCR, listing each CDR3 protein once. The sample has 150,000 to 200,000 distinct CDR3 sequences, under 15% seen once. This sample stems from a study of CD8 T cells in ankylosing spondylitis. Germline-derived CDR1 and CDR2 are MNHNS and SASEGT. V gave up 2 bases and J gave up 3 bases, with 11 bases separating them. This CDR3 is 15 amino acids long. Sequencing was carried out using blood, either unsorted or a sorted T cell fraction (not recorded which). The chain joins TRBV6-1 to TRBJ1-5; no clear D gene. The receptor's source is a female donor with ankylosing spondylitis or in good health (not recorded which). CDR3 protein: CASSESITLNQPQHF. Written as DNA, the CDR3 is TGTGCCAGCAGTGAATCCATCACGCTCAATCAGCCCCAGCATTTT.